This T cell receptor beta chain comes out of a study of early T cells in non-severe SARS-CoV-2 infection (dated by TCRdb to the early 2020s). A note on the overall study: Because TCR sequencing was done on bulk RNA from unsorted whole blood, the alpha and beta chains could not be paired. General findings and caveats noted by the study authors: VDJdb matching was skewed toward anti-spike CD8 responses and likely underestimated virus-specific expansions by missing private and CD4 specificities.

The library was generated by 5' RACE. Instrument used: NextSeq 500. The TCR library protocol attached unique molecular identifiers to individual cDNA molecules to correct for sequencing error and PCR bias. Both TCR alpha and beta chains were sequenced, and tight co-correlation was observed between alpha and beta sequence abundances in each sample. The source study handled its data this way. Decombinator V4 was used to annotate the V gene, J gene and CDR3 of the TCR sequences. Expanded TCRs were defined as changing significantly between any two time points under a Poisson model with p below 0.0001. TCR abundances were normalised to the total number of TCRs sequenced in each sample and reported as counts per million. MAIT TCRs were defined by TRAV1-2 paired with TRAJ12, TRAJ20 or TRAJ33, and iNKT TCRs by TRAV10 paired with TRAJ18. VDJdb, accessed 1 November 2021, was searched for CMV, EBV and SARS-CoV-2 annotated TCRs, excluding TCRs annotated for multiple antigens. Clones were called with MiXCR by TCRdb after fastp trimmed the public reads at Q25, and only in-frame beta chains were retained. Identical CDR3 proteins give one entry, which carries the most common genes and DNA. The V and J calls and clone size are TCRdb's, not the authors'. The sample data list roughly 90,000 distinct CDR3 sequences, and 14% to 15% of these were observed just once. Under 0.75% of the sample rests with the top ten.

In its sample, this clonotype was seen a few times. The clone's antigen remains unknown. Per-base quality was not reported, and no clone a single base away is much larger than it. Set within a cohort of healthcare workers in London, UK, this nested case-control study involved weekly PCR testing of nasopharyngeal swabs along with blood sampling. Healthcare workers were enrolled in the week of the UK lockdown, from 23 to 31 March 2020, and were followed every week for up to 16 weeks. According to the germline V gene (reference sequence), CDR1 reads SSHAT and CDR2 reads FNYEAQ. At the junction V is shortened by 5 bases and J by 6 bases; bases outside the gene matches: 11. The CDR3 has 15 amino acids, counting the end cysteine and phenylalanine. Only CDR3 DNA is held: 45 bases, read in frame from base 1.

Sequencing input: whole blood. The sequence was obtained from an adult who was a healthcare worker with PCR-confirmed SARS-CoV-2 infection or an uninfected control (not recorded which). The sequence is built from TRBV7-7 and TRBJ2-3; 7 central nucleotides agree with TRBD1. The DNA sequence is TGTGCCAGCAGCGCACAGGGGCAGGCGGGCGATACGCAGTATTTT. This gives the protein CASSAQGQAGDTQYF.